These 11 T cell receptor beta chains came from one sample sequenced in a study of blood T cell repertoires in COVID-19. Sequencing was performed with immunoSEQ multiplex PCR; in TCRdb, only in-frame clones are kept and a portion is missing. The data hold some 200,000 clones, with about 88% observed a single time. Material: PBMCs or T cells enriched from blood (not recorded which). These receptors were collected from a woman aged 18-35 years who had recovered from COVID-19.

This rearrangement joins TRBV11-3 to TRBJ2-6; a possible D gene is TRBD2 (6 bases). Trimming left V 1 base short and J 0 bases short, with 10 bases between. In germline, CDR1 is SGHNT, CDR2 YENEEA. The CDR3 sequence is 17 residues long. The CDR3 DNA reads as TGTGCCAGCAGCTTAGCCGGGGAGGTCTCTGGGGCCAACGTCCTGACTTTC. It codes for CASSLAGEVSGANVLTF. The complete variable domain, with remaining parts taken from reference TRBV11-3 and TRBJ2-6, reads EAGVVQSPRYKIIEKKQPVAFWCNPISGHNTLYWYLQNLGQGPELLIRYENEEAVDDSQLPKDRFSAERLKGVDSTLKIQPAELGDSAVYLCASSLAGEVSGANVLTFGAGSRLTVL.

CDR3 sequence (DNA): TGTGCCAGCAGTCCTATCAGGTTCACCGGGGAGCTGTTTTTT. This gives the protein CASSPIRFTGELFF. V gene TRBV6-5 combines with J gene TRBJ2-2; no clear D gene. V lost 5 bases, J lost 4 bases, and 11 bases lay in between. In germline, CDR1 is MNHEY, CDR2 SVGAGI. The CDR3 is made up of 14 amino acids.

This clone has a handful of counts. This chain uses TRBV7-3 with TRBJ1-1, with D possibly matching TRBD1 (6 bases). Germline V gene lookup returns CDR1 SGHTA and CDR2 FQGTGA. CDR3 length: 16 amino acids. Trimming pared 5 bases from V and 1 base from J, leaving 17 bases between. DNA for the CDR3: TGTGCCAGCAGCCCGACACCGGGACACAGGAACACTGAAGCTTTCTTT. This sequence encodes CASSPTPGHRNTEAFF. Filled out from reference TRBV7-3 and TRBJ1-1, the complete variable domain reads GAGVSQTPSNKVTEKGKYVELRCDPISGHTALYWYRQSLGQGPEFLIYFQGTGAADDSGLPNDRFFAVRPEGSVSTLKIQRTERGDSAVYLCASSPTPGHRNTEAFFGQGTRLTVV.

The chain uses TRBV5-5 and TRBJ2-1; D gene ambiguous. Trimming took 0 bases from V and 6 from J, leaving 13 bases between them. Germline lookup yields CDR1 SGHKS and CDR2 YYEKEE (reference sequence). There are 15 residues in the CDR3. The CDR3 loop is CASSLGASPTNEQFF. For the CDR3, the DNA is TGTGCCAGCAGCTTGGGGGCCTCACCGACCAATGAGCAGTTCTTC.

The V gene is TRBV5-1, the J gene TRBJ2-3; 8 nucleotides align to TRBD2. This CDR3 has 16 residues. Trimming took 3 bases from V and 0 from J; bases not matched to a gene: 6. Germline CDR1 is SGHRS and CDR2 is YFSETQ. The CDR3 bases are TGCGCCAGCAGCTCCGGACTAGCTCAGAGCACAGATACGCAGTATTTT. This sequence encodes CASSSGLAQSTDTQYF.

The V and J genes are TRBV5-1 and TRBJ1-5, with 10 bases identical to TRBD1. V shed 2 bases and J 4 bases; nucleotides not matched to a gene: 3. Germline assignment: CDR1 SGHRS and CDR2 YFSETQ. The CDR3 covers 15 residues. CDR3 bases: TGCGCCAGCAGCTTCGGGACAGGGGAAAATCAGCCCCAGCATTTT. It specifies CASSFGTGENQPQHF.

V is TRBV28 and J is TRBJ1-1, with D uncertain. Germline-derived CDR1 and CDR2 are MDHEN and SYDVKM. The V end was cut by 6 bases, the J end by 10 bases, with 21 bases between. The CDR3 totals 14 residues. DNA for the CDR3: TGTGCCAGCAGCCTCCGGGTGCCGGGTAGCGGAGCTTTCTTT. It encodes CASSLRVPGSGAFF.

This sequence joins TRBV9 and TRBJ1-1; TRBD1 aligns across 8 bases. This CDR3 is 14 amino acids long. The trim removed 3 bases at V and 0 bases at J, leaving 1 base unmatched. CDR1 and CDR2 (germline): SGDLS, YYNGEE. CDR3 coding DNA: TGTGCCAGCAGCGGACAGGGGTTGAACACTGAAGCTTTCTTT. Encoded protein: CASSGQGLNTEAFF.

The chain carries TRBV7-9 and TRBJ2-5; TRBD2 matches 9 bases. With V trimmed by 7 bases and J by 7 bases, 10 bases remained unmatched. Germline V gives CDR1 SEHNR, CDR2 FQNEAQ (reference sequence). The CDR3 spans 14 residues. In DNA, the CDR3 is TGTGCCAGCATGGATAGCGGGAGTGGGCGGACCCAGTACTTC. Translated, it gives CASMDSGSGRTQYF.

The J gene is TRBJ1-1, the V gene TRBV18; TRBD1 is a possible D gene (5 bases). The CDR3 consists of 15 residues. Trimming shortened V by 5 bases and J by 1 base, and 14 bases separated the two germline ends. Germline values: CDR1 KGHSH, CDR2 LQKENI. DNA for the CDR3: TGTGCCAGCTCATCTATCCCGCAGGGGAACACTGAAGCTTTCTTT. Its protein product is CASSSIPQGNTEAFF.

The genes are TRBV6-5 and TRBJ2-3, with D perhaps matching TRBD1 (5 bases). V lost 5 bases to trimming and J lost 4 bases, with 13 bases between them. The CDR3 length is 14 residues. The germline V gene has CDR1 MNHEY and CDR2 SVGAGI. The CDR3 nucleotides read TGTGCCAGCAGTCCCGGATGGGGCCCAGATACGCAGTATTTT. Its translation: CASSPGWGPDTQYF.